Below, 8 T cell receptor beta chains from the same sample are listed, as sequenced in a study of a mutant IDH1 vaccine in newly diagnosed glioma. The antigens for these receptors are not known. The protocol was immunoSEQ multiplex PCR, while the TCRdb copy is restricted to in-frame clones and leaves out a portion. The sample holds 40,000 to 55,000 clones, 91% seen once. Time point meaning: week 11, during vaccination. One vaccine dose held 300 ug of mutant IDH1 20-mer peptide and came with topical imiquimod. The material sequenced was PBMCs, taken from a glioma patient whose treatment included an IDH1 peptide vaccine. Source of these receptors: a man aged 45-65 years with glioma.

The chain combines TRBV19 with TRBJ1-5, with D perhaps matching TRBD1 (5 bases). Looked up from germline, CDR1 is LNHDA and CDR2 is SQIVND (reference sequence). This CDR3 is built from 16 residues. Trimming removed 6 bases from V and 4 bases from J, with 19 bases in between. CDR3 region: CASRNLQGFGNQPQHF. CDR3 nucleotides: TGTGCCAGTAGAAATCTCCAGGGATTCGGGAATCAGCCCCAGCATTTT. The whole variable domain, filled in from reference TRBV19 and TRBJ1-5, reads DGGITQSPKYLFRKEGQNVTLSCEQNLNHDAMYWYRQDPGQGLRLIYYSQIVNDFQKGDIAEGYSVSREKKESFPLTVTSAQKNPTAFYLCASRNLQGFGNQPQHFGDGTRLSIL.

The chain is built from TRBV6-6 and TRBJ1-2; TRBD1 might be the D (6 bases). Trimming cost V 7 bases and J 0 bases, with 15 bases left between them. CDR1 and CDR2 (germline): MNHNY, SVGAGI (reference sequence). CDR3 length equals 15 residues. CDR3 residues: CASNNRDTSNYGYTF. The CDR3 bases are TGTGCCAGCAACAACCGGGACACCTCTAACTATGGCTACACCTTC.

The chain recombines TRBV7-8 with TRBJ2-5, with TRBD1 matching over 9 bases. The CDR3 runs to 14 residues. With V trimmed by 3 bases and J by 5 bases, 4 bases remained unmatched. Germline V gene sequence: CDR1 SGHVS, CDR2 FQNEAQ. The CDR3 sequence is CASSFGTGRETQYF. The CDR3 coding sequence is TGTGCCAGCAGCTTCGGGACAGGGAGGGAGACCCAGTACTTC.

This chain's CDR3 is CASSPGGGTGELFF. The CDR3, as DNA: TGTGCCAGCAGCCCAGGGGGGGGCACCGGGGAGCTGTTTTTT. The chain carries TRBV5-6 and TRBJ2-2, with D perhaps given as TRBD1 or TRBD2 (7 bases each). Germline lookup yields CDR1 SGHDT and CDR2 YYEEEE. The CDR3 spans 14 residues. The V gene lost 4 bases and the J gene lost 4 bases, with 11 bases spanning the gap. The full variable domain, completed using reference TRBV5-6 and TRBJ2-2, is DAGVTQSPTHLIKTRGQQVTLRCSPKSGHDTVSWYQQALGQGPQFIFQYYEEEERQRGNFPDRFSGHQFPNYSSELNVNALLLGDSALYLCASSPGGGTGELFFGEGSRLTVL.

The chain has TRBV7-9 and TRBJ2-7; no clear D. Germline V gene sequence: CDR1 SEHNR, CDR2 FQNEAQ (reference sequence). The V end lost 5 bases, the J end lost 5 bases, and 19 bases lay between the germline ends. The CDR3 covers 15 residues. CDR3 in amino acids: CASSARSDPLNEQYF. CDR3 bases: TGTGCCAGCAGCGCTAGGTCGGATCCCTTAAACGAGCAGTACTTC.

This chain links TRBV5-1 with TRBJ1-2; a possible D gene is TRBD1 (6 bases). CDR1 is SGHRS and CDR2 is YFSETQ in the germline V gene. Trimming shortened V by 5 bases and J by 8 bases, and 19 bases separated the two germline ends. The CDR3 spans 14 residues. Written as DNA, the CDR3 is TGCGCCAGCAGTCCGGGACATCCGTCCGGAGGCTACACCTTC. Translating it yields CASSPGHPSGGYTF.

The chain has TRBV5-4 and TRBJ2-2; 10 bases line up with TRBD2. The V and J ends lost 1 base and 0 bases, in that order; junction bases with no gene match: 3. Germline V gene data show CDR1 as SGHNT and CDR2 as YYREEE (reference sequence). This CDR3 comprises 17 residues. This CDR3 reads CASSLPAGGPNTGELFF. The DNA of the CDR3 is TGTGCCAGCAGCTTGCCAGCGGGGGGGCCGAACACCGGGGAGCTGTTTTTT.

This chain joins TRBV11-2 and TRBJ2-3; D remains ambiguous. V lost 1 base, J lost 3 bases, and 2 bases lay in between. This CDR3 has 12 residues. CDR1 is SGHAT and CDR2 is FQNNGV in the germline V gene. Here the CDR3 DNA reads TGTGCCAGCAGCTTAGCAACAGATACGCAGTATTTT. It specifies CASSLATDTQYF.